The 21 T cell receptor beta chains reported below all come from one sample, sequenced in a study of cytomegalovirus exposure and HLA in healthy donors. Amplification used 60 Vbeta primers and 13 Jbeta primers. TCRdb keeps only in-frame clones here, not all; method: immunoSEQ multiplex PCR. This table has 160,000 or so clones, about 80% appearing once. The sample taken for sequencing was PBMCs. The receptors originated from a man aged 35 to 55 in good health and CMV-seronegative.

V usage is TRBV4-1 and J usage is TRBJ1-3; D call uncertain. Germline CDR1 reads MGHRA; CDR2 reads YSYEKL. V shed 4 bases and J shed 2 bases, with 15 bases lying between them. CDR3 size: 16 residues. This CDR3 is CASSPAAVVAGNTIYF. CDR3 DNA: TGCGCCAGCAGCCCGGCGGCGGTAGTCGCTGGAAACACCATATATTTT.

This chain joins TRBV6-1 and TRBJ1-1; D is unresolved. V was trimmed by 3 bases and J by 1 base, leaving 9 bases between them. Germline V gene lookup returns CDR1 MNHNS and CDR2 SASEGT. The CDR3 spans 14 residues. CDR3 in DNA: TGTGCCAGCAGTGATTCCTACTCGAACACTGAAGCTTTCTTT. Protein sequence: CASSDSYSNTEAFF.

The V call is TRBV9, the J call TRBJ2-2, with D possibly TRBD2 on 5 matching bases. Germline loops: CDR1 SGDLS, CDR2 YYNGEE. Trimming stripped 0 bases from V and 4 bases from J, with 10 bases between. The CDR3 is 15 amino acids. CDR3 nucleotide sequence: TGTGCCAGCAGCGTAGCAGCGGATCCCACCGGGGAGCTGTTTTTT. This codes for CASSVAADPTGELFF.

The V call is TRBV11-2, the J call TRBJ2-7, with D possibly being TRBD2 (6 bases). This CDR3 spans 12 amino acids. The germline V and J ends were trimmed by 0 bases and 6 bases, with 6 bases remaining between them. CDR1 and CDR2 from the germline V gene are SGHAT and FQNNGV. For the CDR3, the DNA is TGTGCCAGCAGCTTAGAGGGGGGCGAGCAGTACTTC. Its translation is CASSLEGGEQYF.

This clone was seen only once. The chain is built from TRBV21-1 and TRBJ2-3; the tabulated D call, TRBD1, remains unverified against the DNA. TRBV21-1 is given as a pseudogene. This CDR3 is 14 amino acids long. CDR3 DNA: TGTGCCACAAGACAGTTGTCTAGCACAGATACGCAGTATTTT. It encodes CATRQLSSTDTQYF.

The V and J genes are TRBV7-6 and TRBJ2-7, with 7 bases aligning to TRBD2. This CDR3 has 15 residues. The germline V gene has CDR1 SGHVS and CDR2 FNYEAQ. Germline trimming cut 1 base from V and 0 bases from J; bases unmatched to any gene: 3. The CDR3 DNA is TGTGCCAGCAGCTTAGGGGGCGGGAGCTCCTACGAGCAGTACTTC. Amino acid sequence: CASSLGGGSSYEQYF.

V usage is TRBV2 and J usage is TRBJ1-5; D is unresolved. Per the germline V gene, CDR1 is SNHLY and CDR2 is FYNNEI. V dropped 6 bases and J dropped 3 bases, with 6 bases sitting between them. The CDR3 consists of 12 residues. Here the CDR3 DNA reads TGTGCCAGCAGGGGAGACAATCAGCCCCAGCATTTT. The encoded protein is CASRGDNQPQHF.

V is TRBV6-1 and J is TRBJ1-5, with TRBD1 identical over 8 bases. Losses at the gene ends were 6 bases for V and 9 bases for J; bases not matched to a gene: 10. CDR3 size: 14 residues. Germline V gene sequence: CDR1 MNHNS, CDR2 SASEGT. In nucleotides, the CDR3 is TGTGCCAGCAGGGGGACAGGACTACGGGGGCCCCAGCATTTT. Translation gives CASRGTGLRGPQHF.

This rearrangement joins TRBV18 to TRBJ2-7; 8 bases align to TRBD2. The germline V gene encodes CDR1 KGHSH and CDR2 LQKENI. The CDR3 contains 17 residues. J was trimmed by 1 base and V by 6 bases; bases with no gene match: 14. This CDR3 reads CASSPFGAGVGSYEQYF. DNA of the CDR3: TGTGCCAGCTCGCCTTTTGGAGCGGGAGTCGGATCCTACGAGCAGTACTTC.

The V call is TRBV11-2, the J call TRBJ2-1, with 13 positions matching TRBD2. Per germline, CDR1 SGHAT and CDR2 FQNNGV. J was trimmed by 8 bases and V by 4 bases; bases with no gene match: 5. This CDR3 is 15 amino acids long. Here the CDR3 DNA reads TGTGCCAGCAGCTCGCCGGGACTAGCGGGATATGAGCAGTTCTTC. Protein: CASSSPGLAGYEQFF. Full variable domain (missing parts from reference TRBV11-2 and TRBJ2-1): EAGVAQSPRYKIIEKRQSVAFWCNPISGHATLYWYQQILGQGPKLLIQFQNNGVVDDSQLPKDRFSAERLKGVDSTLKIQPAKLEDSAVYLCASSSPGLAGYEQFFGPGTRLTVL.

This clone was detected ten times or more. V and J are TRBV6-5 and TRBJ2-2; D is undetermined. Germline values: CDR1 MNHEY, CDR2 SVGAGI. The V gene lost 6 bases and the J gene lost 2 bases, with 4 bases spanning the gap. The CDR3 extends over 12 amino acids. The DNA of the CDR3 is TGTGCCAGCAGGACTAACACCGGGGAGCTGTTTTTT. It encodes CASRTNTGELFF.

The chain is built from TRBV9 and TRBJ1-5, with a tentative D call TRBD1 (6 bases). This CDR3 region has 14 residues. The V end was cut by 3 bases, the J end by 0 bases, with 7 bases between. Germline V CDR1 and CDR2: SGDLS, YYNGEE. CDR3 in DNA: TGTGCCAGCAGCGACAGGGATAGCAATCAGCCCCAGCATTTT. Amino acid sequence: CASSDRDSNQPQHF.

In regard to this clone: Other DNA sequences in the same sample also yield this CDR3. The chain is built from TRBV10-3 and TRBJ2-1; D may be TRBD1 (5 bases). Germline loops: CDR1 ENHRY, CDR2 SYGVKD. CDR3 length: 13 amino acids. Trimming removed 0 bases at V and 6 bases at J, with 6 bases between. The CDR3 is CAISESGANEQFF. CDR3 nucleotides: TGTGCCATCAGTGAGTCAGGGGCCAATGAGCAGTTCTTC.

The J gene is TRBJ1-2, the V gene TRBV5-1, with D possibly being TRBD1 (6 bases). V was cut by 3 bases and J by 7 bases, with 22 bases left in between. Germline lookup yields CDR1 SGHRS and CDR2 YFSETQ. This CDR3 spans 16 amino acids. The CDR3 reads CASSSLISRGGGGYTF. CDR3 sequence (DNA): TGCGCCAGCAGCTCCTTAATTTCGAGGGGGGGAGGTGGCTACACCTTC.

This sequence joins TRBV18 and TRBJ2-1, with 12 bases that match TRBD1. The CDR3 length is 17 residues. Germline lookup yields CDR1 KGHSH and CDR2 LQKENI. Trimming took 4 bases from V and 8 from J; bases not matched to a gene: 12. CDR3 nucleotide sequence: TGTGCCAGCTCACGGTTACCGGGACAGGGGGCTGCGGATGAGCAGTTCTTC. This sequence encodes CASSRLPGQGAADEQFF.

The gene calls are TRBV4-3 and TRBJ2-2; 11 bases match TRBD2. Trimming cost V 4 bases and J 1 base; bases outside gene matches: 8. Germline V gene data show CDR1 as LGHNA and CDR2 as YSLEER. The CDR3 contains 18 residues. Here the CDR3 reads CASSLGLTSGMNTGELFF. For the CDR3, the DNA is TGCGCCAGCAGCCTTGGGTTGACTAGCGGGATGAACACCGGGGAGCTGTTTTTT.

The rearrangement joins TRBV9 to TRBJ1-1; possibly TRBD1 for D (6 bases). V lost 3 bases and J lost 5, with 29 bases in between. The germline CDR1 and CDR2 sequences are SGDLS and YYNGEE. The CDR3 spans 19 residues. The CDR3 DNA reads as TGTGCCAGCAGCGGGAGGCCATTAGGGGTTTTTAGGACAGAGACTGAAGCTTTCTTT. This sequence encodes CASSGRPLGVFRTETEAFF. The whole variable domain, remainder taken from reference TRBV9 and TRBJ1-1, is DSGVTQTPKHLITATGQRVTLRCSPRSGDLSVYWYQQSLDQGLQFLIQYYNGEERAKGNILERFSAQQFPDLHSELNLSSLELGDSALYFCASSGRPLGVFRTETEAFFGQGTRLTVV.

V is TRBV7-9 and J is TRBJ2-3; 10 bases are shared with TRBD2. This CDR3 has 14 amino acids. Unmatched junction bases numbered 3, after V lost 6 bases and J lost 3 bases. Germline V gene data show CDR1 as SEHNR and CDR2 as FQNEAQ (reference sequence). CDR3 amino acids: CASSNSGRTDTQYF. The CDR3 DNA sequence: TGTGCCAGCAGTAATAGCGGGAGGACAGATACGCAGTATTTT.

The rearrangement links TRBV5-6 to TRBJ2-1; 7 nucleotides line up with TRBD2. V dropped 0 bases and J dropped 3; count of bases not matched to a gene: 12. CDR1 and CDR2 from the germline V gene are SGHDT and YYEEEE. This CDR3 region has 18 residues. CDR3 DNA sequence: TGTGCCAGCAGCTTGGGGGTCCCGCTAGCGGATCTCTACAATGAGCAGTTCTTC. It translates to CASSLGVPLADLYNEQFF.

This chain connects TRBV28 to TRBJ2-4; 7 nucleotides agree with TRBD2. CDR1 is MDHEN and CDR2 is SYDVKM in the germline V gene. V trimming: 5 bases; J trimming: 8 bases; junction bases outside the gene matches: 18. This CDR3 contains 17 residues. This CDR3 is CASSPPPRNVGRDIQYF. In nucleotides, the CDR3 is TGTGCCAGCAGTCCGCCTCCTAGAAATGTGGGGAGGGACATTCAGTACTTC.

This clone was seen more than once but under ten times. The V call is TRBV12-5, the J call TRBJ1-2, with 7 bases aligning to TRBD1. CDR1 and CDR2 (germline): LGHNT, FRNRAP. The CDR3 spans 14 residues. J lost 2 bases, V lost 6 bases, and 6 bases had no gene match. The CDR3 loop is CASGRTGANYGYTF. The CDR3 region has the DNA TGTGCTAGTGGCCGAACAGGGGCCAACTATGGCTACACCTTC.